This T cell receptor beta chain was recorded in a study of blood T cell repertoires in COVID-19. Study details: Specimens from acute and convalescent COVID-19 originated in the United States, Italy and Spain. The analysed material was cDNA or gDNA that came from T cells, B-cell-depleted T cells, or PBMCs.

Between the trimmed V and J ends, which lost 0 bases and 4 bases, there was a span of 12 bases. CDR1 is ENHRY, CDR2 SYGVKD, per germline. CDR3 length equals 16 residues. The authors' processing: Nucleated cell counts were estimated from reference gene primer amplification. Data came from immunoSEQ multiplex PCR; TCRdb stores just in-frame clones and leaves some out. D and trimming were read from the DNA, whereas the V and J calls and clone size are those reported in that table. The sample yields roughly 100,000 clones, roughly 80% seen once. The rearrangement links TRBV10-3 to TRBJ1-4; weak D call: TRBD1 (5 bases). The receptor was derived from a man in his 70s with active or convalescent COVID-19. Sequencing was carried out using peripheral blood. In DNA form, the CDR3 reads TGTGCCATCAGTGAGTCTTTCGGGGGTGGTAATGAAAAACTGTTTTTT. Amino acid sequence: CAISESFGGGNEKLFF.